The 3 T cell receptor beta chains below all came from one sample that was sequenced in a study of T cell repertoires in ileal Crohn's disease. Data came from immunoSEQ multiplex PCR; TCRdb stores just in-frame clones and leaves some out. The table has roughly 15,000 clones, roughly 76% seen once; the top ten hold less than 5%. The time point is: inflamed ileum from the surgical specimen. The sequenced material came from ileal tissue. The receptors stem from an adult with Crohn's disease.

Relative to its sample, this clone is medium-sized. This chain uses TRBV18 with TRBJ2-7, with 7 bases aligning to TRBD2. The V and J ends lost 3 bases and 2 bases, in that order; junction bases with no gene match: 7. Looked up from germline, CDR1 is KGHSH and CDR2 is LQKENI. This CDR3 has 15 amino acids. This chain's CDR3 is CASSPPRGGPYEQYF. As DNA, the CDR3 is TGTGCCAGCTCACCCCCCCGCGGGGGACCCTACGAGCAGTACTTC.

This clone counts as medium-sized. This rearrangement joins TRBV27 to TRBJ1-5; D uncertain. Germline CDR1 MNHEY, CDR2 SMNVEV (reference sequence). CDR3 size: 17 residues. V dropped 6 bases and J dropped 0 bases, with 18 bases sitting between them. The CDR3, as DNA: TGTGCCAGCAGACCCTGGCCTCCTGAATATAGCAATCAGCCCCAGCATTTT. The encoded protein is CASRPWPPEYSNQPQHF.

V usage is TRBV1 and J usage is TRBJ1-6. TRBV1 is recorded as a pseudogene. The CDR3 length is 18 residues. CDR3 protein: CTSSQHEARSSYNSPLHF. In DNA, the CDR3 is TGCACCAGCAGCCAGCACGAGGCCCGGAGCTCCTATAATTCACCCCTCCACTTT.